These 10 T cell receptor beta chains share one sample of origin, sequenced in a study of T cell responses to AZD1222 COVID-19 vaccine. TCRdb's copy holds only in-frame clones and misses some; the assay was immunoSEQ multiplex PCR. The sample contains fewer than 250,000 clones, just over 90% of which appear only once. This specimen consisted of peripheral blood, obtained on day 0 of MenACWY control vaccination. These receptor sequences come from an adult in good health.

J is TRBJ1-3 and V is TRBV5-5; tentative D call: TRBD1 (5 bases). Germline lookup yields CDR1 SGHKS and CDR2 YYEKEE (reference sequence). V gave up 3 bases and J gave up 1 base, with 17 bases separating them. CDR3 length: 17 residues. The CDR3 nucleotides read TGTGCCAGCAGCTGGGGGGACCGAAATCTTTCTGGAAACACCATATATTTT. Translating it yields CASSWGDRNLSGNTIYF.

This chain links TRBV6-5 with TRBJ1-2; tentative D call: TRBD1 (6 bases). Trimming removed 4 bases from V and 4 bases from J, with 19 bases in between. This CDR3 has 16 residues. Germline loops: CDR1 MNHEY, CDR2 SVGAGI. CDR3 sequence reads: CASSSLGQSGAYGYTF. DNA for the CDR3: TGTGCCAGCAGTTCTCTTGGACAGTCCGGGGCCTATGGCTACACCTTC.

The chain employs TRBV7-2 and TRBJ2-7, with TRBD2 as a possible D gene (7 bases). The CDR3 runs 13 residues. The germline V gene has CDR1 SGHTA and CDR2 FQGNSA. Between the trimmed V and J ends, which lost 4 bases and 6 bases, there was a span of 13 bases. Here the CDR3 reads CASSSRGLLEQYF. The CDR3 DNA reads TGTGCCAGCAGCTCCAGGGGACTACTCGAGCAGTACTTC.

The chain employs TRBV6-5 and TRBJ1-1; D is undetermined. CDR3 length: 14 residues. Germline assignment: CDR1 MNHEY and CDR2 SVGAGI. Trimming left V 6 bases short and J 2 bases short, with 13 bases between. CDR3 region: CASRISARNTEAFF. The CDR3 bases are TGTGCCAGCAGAATATCTGCGCGAAACACTGAAGCTTTCTTT.

This clone was detected only once. This chain connects TRBV12-3 or TRBV12-4 to TRBJ2-2; TRBD2 is a possible D gene (6 bases). CDR3 length equals 12 residues. V was shortened by 8 bases and J by 6 bases, with 10 bases between the two germline ends. This CDR3 is CASQGLSGELFF. The CDR3 coding sequence is TGTGCCAGCCAGGGACTCTCCGGGGAGCTGTTTTTT.

Here the CDR3 reads CASSRDWAGNTIYF. CDR3 in DNA: TGTGCCAGCAGCCGGGACTGGGCTGGAAACACCATATATTTT. The chain employs TRBV5-8 and TRBJ1-3, with a tentative D call TRBD1 (5 bases). The germline V gene has CDR1 SGHTS and CDR2 YDEGEE. The CDR3 contains 14 residues. Trimming pared 4 bases from V and 2 bases from J, leaving 10 bases between.

Only one count was recorded for this clone. The chain employs TRBV5-8 and TRBJ1-4; D ambiguous. The CDR3 extends over 13 amino acids. The V gene lost 4 bases and the J gene lost 7 bases, with 11 bases spanning the gap. The germline V gene encodes CDR1 SGHTS and CDR2 YDEGEE. CDR3 sequence: CASSISGLEKLFF. CDR3 bases: TGTGCCAGCAGCATCTCCGGCCTTGAAAAACTGTTTTTT.

The chain combines TRBV5-1 with TRBJ1-4; unclear D gene. Trimming left V 4 bases short and J 3 bases short, with 13 bases between. The CDR3 has 15 amino acids. Germline V gene lookup returns CDR1 SGHRS and CDR2 YFSETQ. The CDR3 is CASSPGVSSNEKLFF. CDR3 sequence (DNA): TGCGCCAGCAGCCCCGGGGTTTCTTCTAATGAAAAACTGTTTTTT.

The chain links TRBV6-5 to TRBJ1-5; TRBD1 is a possible D gene (5 bases). The CDR3 covers 12 residues. The V end lost 4 bases, the J end lost 16 bases, and 17 bases lay between the germline ends. Germline assignment: CDR1 MNHEY and CDR2 SVGAGI. As DNA, the CDR3 is TGTGCCAGCAGTTCAGACACAGGAATAAGACATTTT. It specifies CASSSDTGIRHF.

J is TRBJ2-3 and V is TRBV7-2; either TRBD1 or TRBD2 may supply D (6 bases each). The germline V gene has CDR1 SGHTA and CDR2 FQGNSA. The CDR3 has 16 residues. V was clipped by 3 bases and J by 5 bases, with 18 bases between them. Here the CDR3 DNA reads TGTGCCAGCAGCTTCTGGGGGGCTCTATATCAAGATACGCAGTATTTT. Translated: CASSFWGALYQDTQYF.